This is a list of T cell receptor beta chains from one sample in a study of tumor-infiltrating lymphocytes in primary liver carcinoma. TCRdb independently ran MiXCR on the multiplex PCR reads; one entry per CDR3 protein. Of tens of thousands of distinct CDR3 sequences in the sample, roughly 80% were seen once. Source material: tumor-adjacent normal liver tissue. The receptors come from a woman younger than 45 with primary liver carcinoma and hepatitis B virus infection. CDR3s include the opening cysteine and the closing phenylalanine or tryptophan. The D gene is left open where the match is weak. The size field is filled for only some rows; it gives once, few, many or a size class.

CDR3 protein: CASSYLYSVYTDTQYF
CDR3 DNA: TGTGCCAGCAGTTACCTCTATAGCGTCTACACAGATACACAGTATTTT
V gene: TRBV6-2/TRBV6-3
D gene: -
clone size: -
J gene: TRBJ2-3

CDR3 protein: CTSSRGQSSGELFF
CDR3 DNA: TGTACCAGCAGTAGGGGACAGAGCTCCGGGGAGCTGTTTTTT
V gene: TRBV12-3/TRBV12-4
D gene: TRBD1
clone size: once
J gene: TRBJ2-2

CDR3 protein: CASSAHGYGGHEQYF
CDR3 DNA: TGCGCCAGCAGTGCTCATGGGTACGGGGGTCACGAGCAGTACTTC
V gene: TRBV4-3
D gene: -
clone size: -
J gene: TRBJ2-7

CDR3 protein: CASSPSGTDYGYTF
CDR3 DNA: TGCGCCAGCAGCCCTTCTGGGACCGATTATGGTTACACCTTC
V gene: TRBV4-1
D gene: -
clone size: -
J gene: TRBJ1-2

CDR3 protein: CASAVTRSEAFF
CDR3 DNA: TGTGCCAGCGCCGTGACAAGGTCTGAAGCCTTCTTT
V gene: TRBV12-3/TRBV12-4
D gene: -
clone size: -
J gene: TRBJ1-1

CDR3 protein: CSSSLGGTWNEQFF
CDR3 DNA: TGTTCCAGCAGCCTTGGGGGGACTTGGAATGAGCAGTTCTTC
V gene: TRBV11-2
D gene: -
clone size: -
J gene: TRBJ2-1

CDR3 protein: CASSGLSGASPLHF
CDR3 DNA: TGTGCCAGCAGTGGACTATCCGGAGCTTCACCCCTCCACTTT
V gene: TRBV28
D gene: -
clone size: many
J gene: TRBJ1-6

CDR3 protein: CACSFRQYKDTEAFF
CDR3 DNA: TGTGCATGCAGTTTTCGACAGTATAAAGACACTGAAGCTTTCTTT
V gene: TRBV28
D gene: -
clone size: -
J gene: TRBJ1-1

CDR3 protein: CSASTHGTGANVLTF
CDR3 DNA: TGTAGCGCGAGCACGCATGGCACTGGGGCCAACGTCCTGACTTTC
V gene: TRBV29-1
D gene: -
clone size: -
J gene: TRBJ2-6

CDR3 protein: CASNRGRGRENTEALF
CDR3 DNA: TGTGCCAGCAATAGGGGGCGGGGGCGAGAGAACACTGAAGCTCTGTTT
V gene: TRBV7-8
D gene: TRBD1
clone size: few
J gene: TRBJ1-1

CDR3 protein: CVSSEYLGQGGNTIYF
CDR3 DNA: TGTGTCAGCAGTGAATATTTGGGACAGGGTGGAAACACCATATATTTT
V gene: TRBV6-1
D gene: TRBD1
clone size: -
J gene: TRBJ1-3

CDR3 protein: CASSYPEGRTNTGELFF
CDR3 DNA: TGTGCCAGCAGTTACCCGGAGGGGAGAACAAACACCGGGGAGCTGTTTTTT
V gene: TRBV6-6
D gene: -
clone size: many
J gene: TRBJ2-2

CDR3 protein: CSARTSGRSGDTQYF
CDR3 DNA: TGCAGTGCCAGGACTAGCGGGAGATCAGGGGATACGCAGTATTTT
V gene: TRBV20-1
D gene: TRBD2
clone size: few
J gene: TRBJ2-3

CDR3 protein: CASSEWPWDRGFSAGETQYF
CDR3 DNA: TGTGCCAGCAGTGAATGGCCGTGGGACAGGGGGTTTTCCGCGGGGGAGACCCAGTACTTC
V gene: TRBV2
D gene: TRBD1
clone size: -
J gene: TRBJ2-5

CDR3 protein: CAMSLGFGAGAGGTDTQYF
CDR3 DNA: TGTGCCATGAGCTTAGGTTTTGGAGCGGGAGCAGGAGGCACAGATACTCAGTATTTT
V gene: TRBV11-3
D gene: TRBD2
clone size: -
J gene: TRBJ2-3

CDR3 protein: CVSSSMVEGPGELFF
CDR3 DNA: TGTGTCAGCAGCTCCATGGTGGAAGGGCCCGGGGAGCTGTTTTTT
V gene: TRBV5-4
D gene: -
clone size: -
J gene: TRBJ2-2

CDR3 protein: CAIIRDSGANVLTF
CDR3 DNA: TGTGCCATCATTCGGGACTCTGGGGCCAATGTCCTGACTTTC
V gene: TRBV6-5
D gene: -
clone size: -
J gene: TRBJ2-6

CDR3 protein: CTSSSRVRGKDEQYF
CDR3 DNA: TGTACTAGCAGTTCTAGGGTCCGAGGTAAGGACGAGCAGTACTTC
V gene: TRBV6-5
D gene: -
clone size: -
J gene: TRBJ2-7

CDR3 protein: CASKSMASGRSEQYF
CDR3 DNA: TGTGCCAGTAAGAGTATGGCTAGCGGGAGGAGCGAGCAGTACTTC
V gene: TRBV19
D gene: TRBD2
clone size: -
J gene: TRBJ2-7

CDR3 protein: CASGTEDFHEQYF
CDR3 DNA: TGTGCTAGCGGGACAGAGGACTTCCACGAGCAGTACTTC
V gene: TRBV10-3
D gene: -
clone size: -
J gene: TRBJ2-7

CDR3 protein: CASGFRKNYGYTF
CDR3 DNA: TGTGCCAGCGGTTTTCGCAAGAACTATGGCTACACCTTC
V gene: TRBV5-6
D gene: -
clone size: -
J gene: TRBJ1-2

CDR3 protein: CASSYDFNDEQFF
CDR3 DNA: TGCGCCAGCAGTTACGACTTCAACGATGAACAGTTCTTC
V gene: TRBV4-1
D gene: -
clone size: -
J gene: TRBJ2-1